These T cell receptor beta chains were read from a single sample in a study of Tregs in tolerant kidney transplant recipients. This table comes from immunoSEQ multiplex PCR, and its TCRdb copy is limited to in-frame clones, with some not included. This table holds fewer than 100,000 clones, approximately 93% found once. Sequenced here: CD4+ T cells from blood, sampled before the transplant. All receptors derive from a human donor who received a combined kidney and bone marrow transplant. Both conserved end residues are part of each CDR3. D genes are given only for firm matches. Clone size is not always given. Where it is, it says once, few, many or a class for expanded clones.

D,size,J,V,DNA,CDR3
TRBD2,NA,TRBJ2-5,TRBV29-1,TGCAGCGCCCGCGCTTTTTGGACTAGCTCTGAGACCCAGTACTTC,CSARAFWTSSETQYF
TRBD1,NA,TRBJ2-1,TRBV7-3,TGTGCCAGCAGCTTAATAGGGGGCGCAAGCAATGAGCAGTTCTTC,CASSLIGGASNEQFF
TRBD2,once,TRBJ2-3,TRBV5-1,TGCGCCAGCAGCTTGGACGGGGGGGCGAGCACAGATACGCAGTATTTT,CASSLDGGASTDTQYF
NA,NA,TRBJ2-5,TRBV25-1,TGTGCCAGCAGTCCCCGACAGCCCCTACAGGAGACCCAGTACTTC,CASSPRQPLQETQYF
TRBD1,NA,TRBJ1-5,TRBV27,TGTGCCAGCAGTTTCCGGACAGGGGGCGTGGGACAGCCCCAGCATTTT,CASSFRTGGVGQPQHF
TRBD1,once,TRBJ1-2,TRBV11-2,TGTGCCAGCAGCCTAACCGGGACAGACTATGGCTACACCTTC,CASSLTGTDYGYTF
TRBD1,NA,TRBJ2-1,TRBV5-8,TGTGCCAGCAGCTTGGGGACAGGGTCTCTTCCCAATGAGCAGTTCTTC,CASSLGTGSLPNEQFF
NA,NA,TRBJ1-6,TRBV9,TGTGCCAGCAGCCCTTCAAGTGGGGGGGGCCGGGCACCCCTCCACTTT,CASSPSSGGGRAPLHF
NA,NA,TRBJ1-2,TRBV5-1,TGCGCCAGCAGACCGGGTGGCTATGGCTACACCTTC,CASRPGGYGYTF
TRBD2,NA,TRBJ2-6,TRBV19,TGTGCCAGCCGTCTTAGCGGGAGGCTATCTGGGGCCAACGTCCTGACTTTC,CASRLSGRLSGANVLTF
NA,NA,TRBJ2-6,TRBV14,TGTGCCAGCAGCCAAGTCCAGGGCGCTGGGGCCAACGTCCTGACTTTC,CASSQVQGAGANVLTF
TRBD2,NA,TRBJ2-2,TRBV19,TGTGCCAGTAGGGGACTAGCGAACACCGGGGAGCTGTTTTTT,CASRGLANTGELFF
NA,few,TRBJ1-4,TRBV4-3,TGCGCCAGCAGCCAAGACCCCCGGGGGGGAATTAATGAAAAACTGTTTTTT,CASSQDPRGGINEKLFF
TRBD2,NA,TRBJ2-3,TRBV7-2,TGTGCCAGCAGCTTACAATCTAGCGGGAGTCTGACGGATACGCAGTATTTT,CASSLQSSGSLTDTQYF
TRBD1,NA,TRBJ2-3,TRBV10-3,TGTGCCGTCCGGGACAGAGACACAGATACGCAGTATTTT,CAVRDRDTDTQYF
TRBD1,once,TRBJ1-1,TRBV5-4,TGTGCCAGCAGTCCCGGGACAGGATTTTTGGCTGAAGCTTTCTTT,CASSPGTGFLAEAFF
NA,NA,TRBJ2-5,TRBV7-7,TGTGCCAGCAGCTTAGGCTATCAAGAGACCCAGTACTTC,CASSLGYQETQYF
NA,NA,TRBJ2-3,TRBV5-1,TGCGCCAGCAGCTTGGGGGCATCCTCCGATACGCAGTATTTT,CASSLGASSDTQYF
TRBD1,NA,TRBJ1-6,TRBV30,TGTGCCTGGAGTCCCCGACAGGGAATCTCCTATAATTCACCCCTCCACTTT,CAWSPRQGISYNSPLHF
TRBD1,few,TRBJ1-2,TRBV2,TGTGCCAGCAGCGTTAGACAGGGGTACTATGGCTACACCTTC,CASSVRQGYYGYTF
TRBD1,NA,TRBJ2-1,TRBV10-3,TGTGCCATCAGTGAGCTCCGCCGGGACAGGGGTTTGAATGAGCAGTTCTTC,CAISELRRDRGLNEQFF
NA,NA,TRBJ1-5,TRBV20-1,TGCAGTGCTCCCGCATATCAGGTCCAGCATTTT,CSAPAYQVQHF
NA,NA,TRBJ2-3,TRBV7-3,TGTGCCAGCAGCCACGGGACTGCTAGCACAGATACGCAGTATTTT,CASSHGTASTDTQYF
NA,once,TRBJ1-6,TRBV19,TGTGCCAGTAGTATACAACGCTCCTATAATTCCCCCCTCCACTTT,CASSIQRSYNSPLHF
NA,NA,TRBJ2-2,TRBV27,TGTGCCAGCAGCCCTACCTACAGGGCCACAAACACCGGGGAGCTGTTTTTT,CASSPTYRATNTGELFF
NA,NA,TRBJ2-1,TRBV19,TGTGCCAGTAGTATCTTAGCACCAACCTACAATGAGCAGTTCTTC,CASSILAPTYNEQFF
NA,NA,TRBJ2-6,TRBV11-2,TGTGCCAGCAGCTTAACGGGGTCTGGGGCCAACGTCCTGACTTTC,CASSLTGSGANVLTF
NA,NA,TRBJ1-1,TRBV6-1,TGTGCCAGCAGCCGGGCTTTCTTT,CASSRAFF
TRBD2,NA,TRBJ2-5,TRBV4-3,TGCGCCAGCAGCCCTGAGGCGTCTAGCGGGTTTAAAGAGACCCAGTACTTC,CASSPEASSGFKETQYF
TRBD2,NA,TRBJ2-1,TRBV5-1,TGCGCCAGTCAGCAGCGGGGGGCCTCGTACAATGAGCAGTTCTTC,CASQQRGASYNEQFF
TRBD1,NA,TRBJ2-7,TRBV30,TGTGCCTGCGGGACAGGGAAGTACGAGCAGTACTTC,CACGTGKYEQYF
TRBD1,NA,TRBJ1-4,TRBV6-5,TGTGCCAGCAGTCACAGGGGATTTAGTGAAAAACTGTTTTTT,CASSHRGFSEKLFF
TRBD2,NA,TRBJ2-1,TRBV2,TGTGCCAGCAGGGACCAGCGGGGGAACTTCAATGAGCAGTTCTTC,CASRDQRGNFNEQFF
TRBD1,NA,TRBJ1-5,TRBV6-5,TGTGCCAGCAGCAGGACAGGGGTTGATCAGCCCCAGCATTTT,CASSRTGVDQPQHF
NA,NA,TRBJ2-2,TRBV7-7,TGTGCCAGCAGCTTAAGTGGGAGTCGTACCGGGGAGCTGTTTTTT,CASSLSGSRTGELFF
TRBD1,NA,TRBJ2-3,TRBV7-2,TGTGCCAGCAGCACAAGACAGGGGGCGAGGACAGATACGCAGTATTTT,CASSTRQGARTDTQYF
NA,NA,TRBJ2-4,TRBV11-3,TGTGCCAGCAGCTTGGGGGGAAACATTCAGTACTTC,CASSLGGNIQYF